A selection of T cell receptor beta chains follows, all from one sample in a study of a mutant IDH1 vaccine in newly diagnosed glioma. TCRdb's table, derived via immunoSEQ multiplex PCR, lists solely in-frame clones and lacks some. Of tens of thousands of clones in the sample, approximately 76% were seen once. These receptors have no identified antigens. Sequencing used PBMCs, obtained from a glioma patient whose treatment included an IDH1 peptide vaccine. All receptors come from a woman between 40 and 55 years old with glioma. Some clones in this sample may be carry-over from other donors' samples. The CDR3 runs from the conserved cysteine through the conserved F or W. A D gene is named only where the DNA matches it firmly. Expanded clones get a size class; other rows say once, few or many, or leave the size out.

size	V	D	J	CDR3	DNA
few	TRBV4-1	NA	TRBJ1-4	CASSQDRGTGNEKLFF	TGCGCCAGCAGCCAAGATCGGGGGACGGGAAATGAAAAACTGTTTTTT
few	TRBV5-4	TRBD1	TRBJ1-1	CASSPEGAVEAFF	TGTGCCAGCAGCCCGGAGGGGGCGGTGGAAGCTTTCTTT
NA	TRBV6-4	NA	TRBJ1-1	CASSEGVAGF	TGTGCCAGCAGTGAAGGGGTCGCAGGCTTT
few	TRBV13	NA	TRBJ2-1	CASSSGGNEQFF	TGTGCCAGCAGCTCCGGTGGGAATGAGCAGTTCTTC
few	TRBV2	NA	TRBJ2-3	CASCYTTDTQYF	TGTGCCAGCTGCTACACCACAGATACGCAGTATTTT
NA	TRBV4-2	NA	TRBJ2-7	CASSQSFEQYF	TGTGCCAGCAGCCAATCGTTCGAGCAGTACTTC
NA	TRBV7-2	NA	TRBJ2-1	CASSLPGSYNEQFF	TGTGCCAGCAGCTTACCGGGATCCTACAATGAGCAGTTCTTC
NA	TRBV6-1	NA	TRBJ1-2	CASSDRLGGYTF	TGTGCCAGCAGTGACAGGCTGGGTGGCTACACCTTC
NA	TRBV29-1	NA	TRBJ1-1	CSVGKWTEAFF	TGCAGCGTTGGCAAGTGGACTGAAGCTTTCTTT
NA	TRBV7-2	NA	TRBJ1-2	CASSFGTLHGYTF	TGTGCCAGCAGCTTCGGGACTCTGCATGGCTACACCTTC
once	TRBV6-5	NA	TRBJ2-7	CASSYSSGDSEQYF	TGTGCCAGCAGTTACTCGTCAGGGGACTCCGAGCAGTACTTC
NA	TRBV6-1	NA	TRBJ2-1	CASREGLPEQFF	TGTGCCAGCAGGGAGGGACTCCCCGAGCAGTTCTTC
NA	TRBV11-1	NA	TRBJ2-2	CASSSRVGTGELFF	TGTGCCAGCAGCTCTAGGGTAGGGACCGGAGAGCTGTTTTTT
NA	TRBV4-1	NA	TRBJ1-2	CASSQSGIPNYGYTF	TGCGCCAGCAGCCAGTCAGGGATTCCTAACTATGGCTACACCTTC
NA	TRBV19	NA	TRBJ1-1	CASSMVGNTEAFF	TGTGCCAGTAGTATGGTCGGGAACACTGAAGCTTTCTTT
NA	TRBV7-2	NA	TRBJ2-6	CASSQPPGHDVLTF	TGTGCCAGCAGCCAACCTCCGGGACACGACGTCCTGACTTTC
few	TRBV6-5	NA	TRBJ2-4	CASRPSTVNIQYF	TGTGCCAGCAGACCCTCGACAGTCAACATTCAGTACTTC
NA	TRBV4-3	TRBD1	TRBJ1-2	CASSPQWGQDGYTF	TGCGCCAGCAGCCCCCAGTGGGGACAGGATGGCTACACCTTC
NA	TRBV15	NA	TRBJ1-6	CATSRTRGTPLHF	TGTGCCACCAGCAGGACGCGGGGCACCCCCCTCCACTTT
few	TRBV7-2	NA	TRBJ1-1	CASSLGEGRVEAFF	TGTGCCAGCAGCTTAGGGGAGGGCAGGGTAGAAGCTTTCTTT
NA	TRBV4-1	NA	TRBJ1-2	CASSQDGDRGYTF	TGCGCCAGCAGCCAAGATGGGGATAGGGGCTACACCTTC
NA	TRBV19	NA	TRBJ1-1	CASRLGFTEAFF	TGTGCCAGTAGGCTAGGTTTCACTGAAGCTTTCTTT
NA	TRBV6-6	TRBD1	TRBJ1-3	CASQPDRGRGNTIYF	TGTGCCAGCCAACCGGACAGGGGGAGAGGAAACACCATATATTTT
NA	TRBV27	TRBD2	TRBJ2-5	CASRRAGAAGETQYF	TGTGCCAGCAGGAGAGCGGGAGCGGCTGGGGAGACCCAGTACTTC
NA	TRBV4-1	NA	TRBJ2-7	CASSPQPVGGQYEQYF	TGCGCCAGCAGCCCCCAACCCGTGGGGGGTCAGTACGAGCAGTACTTC
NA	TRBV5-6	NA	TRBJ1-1	CASSPGRWNTEAFF	TGTGCCAGCAGCCCCGGACGGTGGAACACTGAAGCTTTCTTT
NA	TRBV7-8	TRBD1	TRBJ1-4	CASSLGGTGDEKLFF	TGTGCCAGCAGCTTAGGTGGGACAGGAGATGAAAAACTGTTTTTT
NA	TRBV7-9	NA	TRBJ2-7	CASSQPGGNEQYF	TGTGCCAGCAGTCAGCCAGGGGGGAATGAGCAGTACTTC
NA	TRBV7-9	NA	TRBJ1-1	CASSLDEEIWSTEAFF	TGTGCCAGCAGCTTAGACGAAGAGATTTGGAGCACTGAAGCTTTCTTT
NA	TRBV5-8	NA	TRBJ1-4	CAGHTPTNEKLFF	TGTGCCGGGCATACCCCAACTAATGAAAAACTGTTTTTT
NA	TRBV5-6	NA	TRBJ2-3	CASSLGRGGTQYF	TGTGCCAGCAGCTTAGGAAGGGGGGGTACGCAGTATTTT
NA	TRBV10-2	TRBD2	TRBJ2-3	CASTGTSGSDTQYF	TGCGCCAGCACCGGGACTAGCGGATCAGATACGCAGTATTTT
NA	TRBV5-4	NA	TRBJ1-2	CASSPFGGNYGYTF	TGTGCCAGCAGCCCCTTCGGTGGGAACTATGGCTACACCTTC
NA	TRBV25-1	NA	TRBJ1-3	CASSGEQGLSGNTIYF	TGTGCCAGCAGTGGGGAACAGGGACTCTCTGGAAACACCATATATTTT
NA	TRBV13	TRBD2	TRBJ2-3	CASSLKRGVPDTQYF	TGTGCCAGCAGCTTAAAGCGGGGGGTTCCAGATACGCAGTATTTT
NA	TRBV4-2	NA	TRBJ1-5	CASSQDPWGNQPQHF	TGTGCCAGCAGCCAAGATCCCTGGGGCAATCAGCCCCAGCATTTT
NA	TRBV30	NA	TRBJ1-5	CAWGGPGGQPQHF	TGTGCCTGGGGGGGTCCGGGCGGGCAGCCCCAGCATTTT
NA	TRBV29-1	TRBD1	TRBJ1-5	CSVRTGENQPQHF	TGCAGCGTTCGGACAGGGGAAAACCAGCCCCAGCATTTT
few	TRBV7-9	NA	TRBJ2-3	CASSKSWTGTDTQYF	TGTGCCAGCAGTAAAAGCTGGACAGGCACAGATACGCAGTATTTT
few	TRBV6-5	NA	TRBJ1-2	CASSDYADGYTF	TGTGCCAGCAGCGACTATGCTGATGGCTACACCTTC
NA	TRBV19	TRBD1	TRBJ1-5	CASSIGTGLNQPQHF	TGTGCCAGTAGTATAGGGACAGGGCTTAATCAGCCCCAGCATTTT
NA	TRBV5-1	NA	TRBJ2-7	CASSQTAGSYEQYF	TGCGCCAGCTCCCAAACGGCCGGCAGTTACGAGCAGTACTTC
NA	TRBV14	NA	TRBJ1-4	CASKRVTNEKLFF	TGTGCCAGCAAGCGAGTCACTAATGAAAAACTGTTTTTT
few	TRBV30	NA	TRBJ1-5	CAWSEGSPWNQPQHF	TGTGCCTGGAGTGAGGGCAGCCCTTGGAATCAGCCCCAGCATTTT
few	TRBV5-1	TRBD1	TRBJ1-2	CASSLGGTGEYGYTF	TGCGCCAGCAGCTTGGGAGGGACAGGGGAATATGGCTACACCTTC